This note documents a single T cell receptor beta chain sequence. Germline CDR1 LGHDT, CDR2 YNNKEL (reference sequence). V was clipped by 8 bases and J by 0 bases; unmatched bases: 3. The CDR3 spans 14 residues. These data come from a study of molecular identifiers for immune sequencing clone quantification. TCRdb re-derived calls from the PCR reads in MiXCR, one entry per CDR3 protein. The sample yields around 470,000 distinct CDR3 sequences, about 26% seen once. This chain connects TRBV3-1 to TRBJ2-7, with TRBD2 matching 11 bases. This sequence originates from a human donor in good health. Some libraries in this study had Jurkat cell RNA spiked in. What was sequenced was naive CD8+ T cells from blood, with Jurkat cell RNA spiked in. Documented subset: FACS-sorted CD8+CD4-CCR7+CD45RA+ naive T cells. This CDR3 reads CASPGLADSYEQYF. The CDR3 region has the DNA TGTGCCAGCCCGGGACTAGCGGACTCCTACGAGCAGTACTTC.